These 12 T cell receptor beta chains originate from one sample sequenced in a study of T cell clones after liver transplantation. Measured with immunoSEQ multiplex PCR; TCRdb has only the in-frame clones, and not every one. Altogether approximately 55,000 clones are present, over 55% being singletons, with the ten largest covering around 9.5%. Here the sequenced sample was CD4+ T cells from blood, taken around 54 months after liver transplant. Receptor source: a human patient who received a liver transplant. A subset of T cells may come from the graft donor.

The CDR3 is CASRRGHEGKGYTF. CDR3 in DNA: TGTGCCAGCAGACGGGGGCATGAAGGTAAGGGCTACACCTTC. The genes are TRBV27 and TRBJ1-2, with D maybe TRBD1 (6 bases). Trimming pared 6 bases from V and 8 bases from J, leaving 19 bases between. Germline V lookup: CDR1 MNHEY, CDR2 SMNVEV (reference sequence). This CDR3 has 14 residues.

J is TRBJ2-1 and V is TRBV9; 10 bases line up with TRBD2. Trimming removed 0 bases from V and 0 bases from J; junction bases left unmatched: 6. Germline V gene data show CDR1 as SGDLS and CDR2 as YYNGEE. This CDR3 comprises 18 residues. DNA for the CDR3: TGTGCCAGCAGCGTAGGGCTAGCGGGGGCTAGCTCCTACAATGAGCAGTTCTTC. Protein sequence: CASSVGLAGASSYNEQFF.

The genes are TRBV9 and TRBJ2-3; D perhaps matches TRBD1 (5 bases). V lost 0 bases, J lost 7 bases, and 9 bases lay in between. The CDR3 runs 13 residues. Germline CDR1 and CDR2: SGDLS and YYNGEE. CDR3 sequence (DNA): TGTGCCAGCAGCGTAGGACAGCTGAATACGCAGTATTTT. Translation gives CASSVGQLNTQYF.

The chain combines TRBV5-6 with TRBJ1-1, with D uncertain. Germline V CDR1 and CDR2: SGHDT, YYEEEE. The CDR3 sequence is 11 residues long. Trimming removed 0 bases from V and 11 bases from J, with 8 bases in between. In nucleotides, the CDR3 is TGTGCCAGCAGCTTGGAAGGGTATGCTTTCTTT. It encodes CASSLEGYAFF.

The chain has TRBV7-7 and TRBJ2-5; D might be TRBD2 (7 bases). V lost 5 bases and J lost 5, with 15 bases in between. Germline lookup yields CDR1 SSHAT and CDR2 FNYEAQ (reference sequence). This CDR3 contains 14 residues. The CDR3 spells CASSPTGGRETQYF. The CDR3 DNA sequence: TGTGCCAGCAGCCCAACGGGGGGCCGGGAGACCCAGTACTTC.

CDR3 residues: CASSSGTGNTEAFF. The CDR3 DNA is TGTGCCAGTAGTTCCGGGACGGGGAACACTGAAGCTTTCTTT. V and J are TRBV19 and TRBJ1-1; D may be TRBD1 (5 bases). The CDR3 spans 14 residues. Looked up from germline, CDR1 is LNHDA and CDR2 is SQIVND (reference sequence). Trimming took 5 bases from V and 1 from J, leaving 11 bases between them. Looking up the rest from reference TRBV19 and TRBJ1-1 gives the full variable domain: DGGITQSPKYLFRKEGQNVTLSCEQNLNHDAMYWYRQDPGQGLRLIYYSQIVNDFQKGDIAEGYSVSREKKESFPLTVTSAQKNPTAFYLCASSSGTGNTEAFFGQGTRLTVV.

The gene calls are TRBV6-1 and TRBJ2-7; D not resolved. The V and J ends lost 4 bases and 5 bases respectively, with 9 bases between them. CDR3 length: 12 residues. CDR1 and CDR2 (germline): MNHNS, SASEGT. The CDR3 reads CASSADRDEQYF. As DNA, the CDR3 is TGTGCCAGCAGTGCCGATAGAGACGAGCAGTACTTC.

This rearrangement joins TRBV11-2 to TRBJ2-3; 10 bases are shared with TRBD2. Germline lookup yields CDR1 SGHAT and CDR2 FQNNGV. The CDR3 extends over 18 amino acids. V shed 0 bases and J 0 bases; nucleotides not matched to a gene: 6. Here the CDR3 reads CASSLDISGGTSTDTQYF. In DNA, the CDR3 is TGTGCCAGCAGCTTAGATATTAGCGGGGGGACTAGCACAGATACGCAGTATTTT.

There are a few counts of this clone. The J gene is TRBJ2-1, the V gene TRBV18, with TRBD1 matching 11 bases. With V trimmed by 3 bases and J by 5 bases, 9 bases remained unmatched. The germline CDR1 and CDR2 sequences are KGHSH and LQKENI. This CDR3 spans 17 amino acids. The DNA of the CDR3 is TGTGCCAGCTCACCCCCCGGGACAGGGGGTCCGAACAATGAGCAGTTCTTC. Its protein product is CASSPPGTGGPNNEQFF.

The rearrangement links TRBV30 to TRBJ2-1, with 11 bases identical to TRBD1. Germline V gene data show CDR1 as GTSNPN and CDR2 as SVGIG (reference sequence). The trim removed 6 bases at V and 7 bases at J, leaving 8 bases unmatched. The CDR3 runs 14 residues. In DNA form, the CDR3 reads TGTGCCTGTCTCCCCAGGGACAGGGGGAATGAGCAGTTCTTC. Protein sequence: CACLPRDRGNEQFF.

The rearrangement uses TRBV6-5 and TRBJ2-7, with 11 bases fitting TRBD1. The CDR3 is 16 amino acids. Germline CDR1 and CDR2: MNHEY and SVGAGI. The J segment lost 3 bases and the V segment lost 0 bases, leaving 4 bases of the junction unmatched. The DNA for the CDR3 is TGTGCCAGCAGTTACTCGGGGACAGGGGGGTACTACGAGCAGTACTTC. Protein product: CASSYSGTGGYYEQYF.

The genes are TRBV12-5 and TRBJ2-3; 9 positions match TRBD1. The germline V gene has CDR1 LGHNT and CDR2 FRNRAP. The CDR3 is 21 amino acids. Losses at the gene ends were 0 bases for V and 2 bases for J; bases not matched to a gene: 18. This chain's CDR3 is CASGLVLRTDGDRDYTDTQYF. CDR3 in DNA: TGTGCTAGTGGTTTGGTACTAAGGACCGATGGGGACAGGGACTACACAGATACGCAGTATTTT.